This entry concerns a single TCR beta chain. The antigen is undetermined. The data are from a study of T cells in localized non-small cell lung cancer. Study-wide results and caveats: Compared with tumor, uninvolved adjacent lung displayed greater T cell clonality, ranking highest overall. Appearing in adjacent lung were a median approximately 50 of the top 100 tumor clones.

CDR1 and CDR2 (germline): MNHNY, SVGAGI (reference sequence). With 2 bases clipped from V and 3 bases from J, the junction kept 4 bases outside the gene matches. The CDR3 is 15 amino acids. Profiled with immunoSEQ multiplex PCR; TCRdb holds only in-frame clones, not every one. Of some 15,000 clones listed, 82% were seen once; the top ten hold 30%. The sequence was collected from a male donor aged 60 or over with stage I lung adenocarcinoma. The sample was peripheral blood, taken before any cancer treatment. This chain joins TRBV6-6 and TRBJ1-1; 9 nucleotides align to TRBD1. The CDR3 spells CASSYGTGRDTEAFF. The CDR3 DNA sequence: TGTGCCAGCAGTTACGGGACAGGGAGGGACACTGAAGCTTTCTTT.